This record covers a single T cell receptor (beta chain). This clonotype appeared many times. Its antigen is unknown. No clone much larger than this one lies a single base away; base qualities are absent. CDR1 and CDR2 are drawn from the germline V gene (reference sequence): SGHAT, FQDESV. The CDR3 runs 16 residues from the cysteine to the phenylalanine. Just CDR3 DNA is preserved here, 48 bases in frame from base 1. Trimming accounts for 7 bases at V and 1 base at J, while the number of junction bases matched to no gene is 8. These data are taken from a study of Graves' ophthalmopathy and Graves' hyperthyroidism (dated by TCRdb to between 2017 and 2018). Looking at the study overall: Peripheral blood was collected at initial diagnosis, before any treatment. To tell Graves' ophthalmopathy apart from Graves' hyperthyroidism, and to predict which patients would progress to ophthalmopathy, the study relied on TCR beta repertoire signatures. In total, approximately 140 blood samples were TCR-sequenced: some 40 ophthalmopathy, some 72 hyperthyroidism and around 17 hyperthyroidism-to-ophthalmopathy patients. To explore V-J signatures that distinguish ophthalmopathy from hyperthyroidism, a discovery set of about a hundred patients was enrolled, made up of around 44 with ophthalmopathy and 57 with stable hyperthyroidism. An independent validation cohort was composed of some 19 hyperthyroidism patients and around 16 patients who later progressed from hyperthyroidism to ophthalmopathy. In five or six hyperthyroidism patients, T-cell repertoires of thyroid tissue and blood were compared. After sampling, hyperthyroidism patients received methimazole starting at 30 mg daily, and ophthalmopathy patients received high-dose intravenous methylprednisolone. The 85 to 100 discovery patients were randomly split 7:3 into training and test sets.

The ophthalmopathy patients had moderately to severely active disease, with a Clinical Activity Score of 3 or higher, a NOSPECS grade of 4 or higher, and a disease duration of less than 3 months. Anyone with other autoimmune diseases, uncontrolled infections, pregnancy or lactation was excluded from the study. Diagnosis was based on clinical symptoms, serum thyroxine, TRAb, thyroid ultrasound and orbital computed tomography. Ficoll-Paque density gradient centrifugation was used to isolate PBMCs from about 10 ml of fresh peripheral blood. Trizol reagent was used to extract the total RNA, and its quality was then checked on an Agilent 2100 Bioanalyzer. For repertoire sequencing, TCR beta CDR3 regions were amplified from RNA transcripts. The first round was an RT-PCR using HTBI primers with the Qiagen OneStep RT-PCR kit, and this first round was followed by a second-round multiplex PCR, then size selection and purification. Sequencing of the libraries was carried out on an Illumina HiSeq2000 in paired-end mode with 100 bp reads. In the original analysis: Reads were processed with SOAPnuke, discarding reads with adapters, uncalled bases, mean Phred below 15, or no exact constant-primer or identifier match. COPE v1.2.5 was used to merge the high-quality paired reads. Clonotypes were defined as unique nucleotide sequences and were aligned to IMGT TRB V, D and J references using MiTCR v1.1. The analysis was limited to V-J combinations with a frequency above 0.0001, which together covered around 99% of the repertoires. For each V-J combination, a TCR clonal expansion and chaos score was defined as F50 clonal expansion divided by the chaos observed in the TCRdist matrix. Welch's t-statistics and random forest were used to reduce the features to some 13 V-J combinations, which were then used as input to a naive Bayes classifier. The Morisita-Horn index was used to measure how similar the thyroid and blood repertoires were. The public sequencing data were trimmed at Q25 with fastp and processed into clonotypes with MiXCR by TCRdb, which kept only in-frame beta chains. Rows are unified per CDR3 protein, each entry keeping the most common DNA and genes. What appears here as the V and J calls and clone size reflects TCRdb's work, not the paper's. For this sample the table gives about 210,000 distinct CDR3 sequences, of which roughly 27% were detected only once. The top ten constitute 9.1% of the sample.

Overall study outcomes, separate from this receptor: No statistical method was used to set the sample size in advance, and the investigators knew which group each participant was assigned to. In validation, the model predicted ophthalmopathy progression with about 70% sensitivity and 72.22% specificity; around twelve predicted patients were CT-confirmed with GO in a median of approximately 6.5 months. The 13-signature model separated ophthalmopathy from stable hyperthyroidism with roughly 88% sensitivity and about 84% specificity in cross-validation, and 80%/75% in the test set. Among expanded thyroid clonotypes with frequency above 0.001, most also showed up in blood, which suggests that blood repertoires may reflect the thyroid immune response.

The rearrangement joined TRBV11-1 to TRBJ2-2; 8 bases in the junction line up with TRBD1. The specimen sequenced was peripheral blood. The sequence was collected from a man aged 45-65 years with Graves' ophthalmopathy. Donor details come from another sample of the same person, matched by shared clones. The DNA sequence follows: TGTGCCAGCACCCCCCCCGGGACAGGGAACACCGGGGAGCTGTTTTTT. It codes for CASTPPGTGNTGELFF.